This T cell receptor beta chain was obtained from a study of PD-1 blockade in classical Hodgkin lymphoma. Study at large: Intravenous delivery of nivolumab at 3 mg/kg to patients occurred every 2 weeks.

TCRdb's copy holds only in-frame clones and misses some; the assay was immunoSEQ multiplex PCR. The table lists over 10,000 clones, more than 85% of them singletons. Germline V lookup: CDR1 MNHNY, CDR2 SVGAGI (reference sequence). V lost 5 bases and J 3 bases, leaving 11 bases between the germline ends. This CDR3 comprises 13 residues. For this clone: What it recognizes is unknown.

Study-wide findings and caveats: When set against healthy donors, newly diagnosed patients were reported to show lower baseline TCR diversity. Diversity similar to that of newly diagnosed patients was seen at baseline in complete responders.

Relapses following autologous stem cell transplantation were seen in all patients, with brentuximab vedotin exposure varying. This sequence originates from a human donor with classical Hodgkin lymphoma. This chain joins TRBV6-6 and TRBJ2-7; D might be TRBD1 or TRBD2, each matching 5 bases. This specimen consisted of peripheral blood mononuclear cells (PBMCs), obtained at baseline. This chain's CDR3 is CASSQGPLYEQYF. The DNA of the CDR3 is TGTGCCAGCAGTCAGGGACCCCTCTACGAGCAGTACTTC.